The 29 T cell receptor beta chains in this list originate from one sample, sequenced in a study of blood T cell repertoires in COVID-19. Here immunoSEQ multiplex PCR was the method, and the copy in TCRdb shows in-frame clones only, minus some. In the table there are about 160,000 clones, around 87% of which are singletons. Material: PBMCs or T cells enriched from blood (not recorded which). The receptors derive from a woman in her forties or fifties who had recovered from COVID-19.

Only one count was recorded for this clone. V usage is TRBV4-2 and J usage is TRBJ2-1; 13 nucleotides line up with TRBD2. The CDR3 covers 14 residues. J lost 7 bases, V lost 6 bases, and 3 bases had no gene match. Germline CDR1 reads LGHNA; CDR2 reads YNFKEQ. CDR3 coding DNA: TGTGCCAGCAGAGGGACTAGCGGGACAAATGAGCAGTTCTTC. This gives the protein CASRGTSGTNEQFF.

The genes are TRBV11-3 and TRBJ2-5; 11 nucleotides match TRBD2. Germline loops: CDR1 SGHNT, CDR2 YENEEA. The V and J ends lost 7 bases and 2 bases, in that order; junction bases with no gene match: 12. There are 17 residues in the CDR3. The CDR3 loop is CASNRRDRLAGQETQYF. The CDR3 DNA reads as TGTGCCAGCAACCGGCGGGATAGACTAGCGGGGCAAGAGACCCAGTACTTC.

The chain joins TRBV7-8 to TRBJ2-5; D perhaps matches TRBD1 (7 bases). CDR3 length: 13 residues. Deletions cut 5 bases from V and 5 bases from J, with 12 bases between. The germline V gene has CDR1 SGHVS and CDR2 FQNEAQ. The CDR3 protein is CASSAGQKETQYF. In DNA, the CDR3 is TGTGCCAGCAGCGCGGGACAGAAGGAGACCCAGTACTTC. Complete variable domain (other parts from reference TRBV7-8 and TRBJ2-5): GAGVSQSPRYKVAKRGQDVALRCDPISGHVSLFWYQQALGQGPEFLTYFQNEAQLDKSGLPSDRFFAERPEGSVSTLKIQRTQQEDSAVYLCASSAGQKETQYFGPGTRLLVL.

The genes are TRBV29-1 and TRBJ2-5; D is perhaps TRBD2 (6 bases). Germline V lookup: CDR1 SQVTM, CDR2 ANQGSEA. This CDR3 is 11 amino acids long. V shed 7 bases and J shed 4 bases, with 10 bases lying between them. As DNA, the CDR3 is TGCAGCGGACGACTAGGAGAGACCCAGTACTTC. Its protein product is CSGRLGETQYF.

V is TRBV5-1 and J is TRBJ1-2; 9 bases are shared with TRBD1. Germline lookup yields CDR1 SGHRS and CDR2 YFSETQ. The CDR3 extends over 13 amino acids. V dropped 7 bases and J dropped 7; count of bases not matched to a gene: 8. CDR3 sequence reads: CASSGQGVSGYTF. CDR3 coding DNA: TGCGCCAGCTCGGGACAGGGAGTAAGTGGCTACACCTTC. Using reference TRBV5-1 and TRBJ1-2 for the parts outside the CDR3, the full variable domain is KAGVTQTPRYLIKTRGQQVTLSCSPISGHRSVSWYQQTPGQGLQFLFEYFSETQRNKGNFPGRFSGRQFSNSRSEMNVSTLELGDSALYLCASSGQGVSGYTFGSGTRLTVV.

V is TRBV7-2 and J is TRBJ1-1, with 8 positions matching TRBD1. The trim removed 6 bases at V and 3 bases at J, leaving 12 bases unmatched. The CDR3 totals 16 residues. Per germline, CDR1 SGHTA and CDR2 FQGNSA. The CDR3 DNA is TGTGCCAGCAGACCTCGACAGGGGCCGGTGGACACTGAAGCTTTCTTT. Residues: CASRPRQGPVDTEAFF.

The chain employs TRBV3-1 (or the pseudogene TRBV3-2) and TRBJ2-1; 7 bases align to TRBD2. The length of the CDR3 is 18 residues. In germline, CDR1 is LGHDT, CDR2 YNNKEL (reference sequence). The V gene end was trimmed by 0 bases and the J gene end by 0 bases; junction bases not matched to a gene: 8. The CDR3 DNA sequence: TGTGCCAGCAGCCAAGAAGGTGGGGGGGTGAGCTCCTACAATGAGCAGTTCTTC. This codes for CASSQEGGGVSSYNEQFF.

This chain joins TRBV5-1 and TRBJ2-7; 8 bases map to TRBD2. Germline trimming cut 4 bases from V and 5 bases from J; bases unmatched to any gene: 11. There are 15 residues in the CDR3. Germline CDR1 is SGHRS and CDR2 is YFSETQ. Written as DNA, the CDR3 is TGCGCCAGCAGCCCTGGCGGGGGGACTGTTCACGAGCAGTACTTC. Encoded protein: CASSPGGGTVHEQYF.

V usage is TRBV7-3 and J usage is TRBJ2-2, with 14 bases that match TRBD2. Germline assignment: CDR1 SGHTA and CDR2 FQGTGA. V lost 5 bases, J lost 4 bases, and 15 bases stayed unmatched. This CDR3 contains 20 residues. CDR3 sequence reads: CASSPAPRLAGGLSTGELFF. The CDR3 DNA reads TGTGCCAGCAGCCCCGCCCCTCGACTAGCGGGGGGGCTCAGCACCGGGGAGCTGTTTTTT.

This chain uses TRBV6-5 with TRBJ1-1, with 10 bases matching TRBD1. V was pared by 4 bases and J by 6 bases, with 2 bases of the junction left unmatched. In germline, CDR1 is MNHEY, CDR2 SVGAGI. The CDR3 totals 13 residues. The CDR3 is CASSLGQGAEAFF. The DNA of the CDR3 is TGTGCCAGCAGTTTAGGACAGGGGGCTGAAGCTTTCTTT.

This chain links TRBV5-1 with TRBJ2-7, with D tentatively TRBD1 (5 bases). Germline loops: CDR1 SGHRS, CDR2 YFSETQ. Trimming shortened V by 0 bases and J by 5 bases, and 15 bases separated the two germline ends. CDR3 length: 15 amino acids. CDR3 DNA: TGCGCCAGCAGCTTGGAGGGGCAGCAGCCCAACGAGCAGTACTTC. This translates into CASSLEGQQPNEQYF. Looking up the rest from reference TRBV5-1 and TRBJ2-7 gives the full variable domain: KAGVTQTPRYLIKTRGQQVTLSCSPISGHRSVSWYQQTPGQGLQFLFEYFSETQRNKGNFPGRFSGRQFSNSRSEMNVSTLELGDSALYLCASSLEGQQPNEQYFGPGTRLTVT.

The V and J genes are TRBV6-6 and TRBJ1-2; weak D call: TRBD1 (5 bases). CDR3 size: 13 residues. Trimming shortened V by 8 bases and J by 1 base, and 11 bases separated the two germline ends. The germline V gene has CDR1 MNHNY and CDR2 SVGAGI (reference sequence). The CDR3 region has the DNA TGTGCCAGCCGTTCGACAGTTAACTATGGCTACACCTTC. It encodes CASRSTVNYGYTF.

This chain joins TRBV19 and TRBJ1-2, with 8 bases matching TRBD1. Looked up from germline, CDR1 is LNHDA and CDR2 is SQIVND (reference sequence). After removal of 5 bases from V and 6 bases from J, the junction contained 8 bases not matched to a gene. This CDR3 is 14 amino acids long. The CDR3 sequence is CASSPGDRINGYTF. CDR3 DNA sequence: TGTGCCAGTAGTCCGGGGGACAGGATAAATGGCTACACCTTC.

Here the CDR3 DNA reads TGTGCCAGCAGAAGACAGGGGGGAAATCAGCCCCAGCATTTT. This codes for CASRRQGGNQPQHF. The gene calls are TRBV2 and TRBJ1-5; 9 bases agree with TRBD1. The germline V gene has CDR1 SNHLY and CDR2 FYNNEI. The J segment lost 4 bases and the V segment lost 6 bases, leaving 4 bases of the junction unmatched. This CDR3 has 14 residues.

The rearrangement links TRBV4-3 to TRBJ1-6; 8 bases agree with TRBD1. The CDR3 length is 15 residues. Germline CDR1 is LGHNA and CDR2 is YSLEER. The V and J ends lost 1 base and 10 bases, in that order; junction bases with no gene match: 6. CDR3 in amino acids: CASSQGQGAQSPLHF. The CDR3 region has the DNA TGCGCCAGCAGCCAAGGTCAGGGGGCGCAATCACCCCTCCACTTT.

The genes are TRBV27 and TRBJ2-3, with 10 bases that match TRBD2. Germline lookup yields CDR1 MNHEY and CDR2 SMNVEV (reference sequence). V was clipped by 6 bases and J by 3 bases; unmatched bases: 6. The CDR3 consists of 15 residues. CDR3 coding DNA: TGTGCCAGCAGGCGTAGCGGGGGGCAGACAGATACGCAGTATTTT. It yields the protein CASRRSGGQTDTQYF.

The chain is built from TRBV27 and TRBJ1-2, with a weak D call TRBD1 (5 bases). V shed 8 bases and J shed 2 bases, with 12 bases lying between them. The CDR3 extends over 13 amino acids. Germline CDR1 is MNHEY and CDR2 is SMNVEV (reference sequence). The CDR3 sequence is CASWSGTNYGYTF. The CDR3 DNA sequence: TGTGCCAGCTGGAGCGGGACCAACTATGGCTACACCTTC.

CDR3 protein: CSVERGGSGTEAFF. The DNA of the CDR3 is TGCAGCGTTGAAAGGGGAGGGTCCGGCACTGAAGCTTTCTTT. The chain has TRBV29-1 and TRBJ1-1, with a weak D call TRBD1 (5 bases). The germline V and J ends were trimmed by 2 bases and 4 bases, with 14 bases remaining between them. The CDR3 covers 14 residues. The V gene's germline CDR1 is SQVTM and CDR2 ANQGSEA. Using reference TRBV29-1 and TRBJ1-1 for the parts outside the CDR3, the full variable domain is SAVISQKPSRDICQRGTSLTIQCQVDSQVTMMFWYRQQPGQSLTLIATANQGSEATYESGFVIDKFPISRPNLTFSTLTVSNMSPEDSSIYLCSVERGGSGTEAFFGQGTRLTVV.

The table lists this clone with a count of one. V usage is TRBV4-2 and J usage is TRBJ1-1; no reliable D call. CDR1 is LGHNA, CDR2 YNFKEQ, per germline. The CDR3 loop spans 14 amino acids. V was clipped by 0 bases and J by 4 bases, with 9 bases between them. CDR3 in amino acids: CASSQDRGSTEAFF. CDR3 DNA sequence: TGTGCCAGCAGCCAAGATCGAGGGAGCACTGAAGCTTTCTTT.

This rearrangement joins TRBV11-3 to TRBJ2-3, with TRBD2 matching over 10 bases. Germline CDR1 and CDR2: SGHNT and YENEEA. With V trimmed by 2 bases and J by 3 bases, 2 bases remained unmatched. The CDR3 spans 15 residues. The CDR3 loop reads CASSLLAGATDTQYF. As DNA, the CDR3 is TGTGCCAGCAGCTTACTAGCGGGGGCGACAGATACGCAGTATTTT.

This clone has just a few counts. The V call is TRBV15, the J call TRBJ2-3, with D unresolved. Germline V gene data show CDR1 as LNHNV and CDR2 as YYDKDF (reference sequence). The CDR3 runs to 14 residues. V gave up 6 bases and J gave up 5 bases, with 15 bases separating them. CDR3 region: CATRPAQKKDTQYF. The CDR3 coding sequence is TGTGCCACCAGACCGGCACAGAAGAAAGATACGCAGTATTTT.

With respect to this clone: One junction end disagrees with the germline gene, perhaps due to a read error. The chain joins TRBV11-2 to TRBJ2-1; D possibly corresponds to TRBD1 (6 bases). The germline gives CDR1 SGHAT, CDR2 FQNNGV. This CDR3 is 11 amino acids long. CDR3 DNA: TGTGCCAGCAGCATAGACAGGCAGCAGTTCTTC. Residues: CASSIDRQQFF.

This clone was observed at least ten times. The V gene is TRBV6-5, the J gene TRBJ1-1; D is possibly TRBD1 (6 bases). Germline V gene sequence: CDR1 MNHEY, CDR2 SVGAGI. Trimming pared 11 bases from V and 0 bases from J, leaving 16 bases between. The CDR3 totals 14 residues. CDR3 sequence reads: CASTGSPMNTEAFF. In DNA, the CDR3 is TGTGCCTCAACAGGGAGCCCCATGAACACTGAAGCTTTCTTT.

This chain's CDR3 is CASSPYQRGGSTDTQYF. The CDR3 nucleotides are TGTGCCAGCAGCCCCTACCAGCGGGGGGGAAGCACAGATACGCAGTATTTT. The J gene is TRBJ2-3, the V gene TRBV7-3; 10 nucleotides agree with TRBD2. CDR3 length: 17 residues. Germline trimming cut 5 bases from V and 0 bases from J; bases unmatched to any gene: 8. Germline assignment: CDR1 SGHTA and CDR2 FQGTGA.

V gene TRBV7-2 combines with J gene TRBJ2-5, with D hard to call. CDR3 length: 14 residues. Trimming stripped 6 bases from V and 1 base from J, with 12 bases between. The germline V gene encodes CDR1 SGHTA and CDR2 FQGNSA. CDR3 DNA sequence: TGTGCCAGCAGGCCCCGTTACTCCCAAGAGACCCAGTACTTC. It translates to CASRPRYSQETQYF. Full variable domain (outside the CDR3, taken from reference TRBV7-2 and TRBJ2-5): GAGVSQSPSNKVTEKGKDVELRCDPISGHTALYWYRQSLGQGLEFLIYFQGNSAPDKSGLPSDRFSAERTGGSVSTLTIQRTQQEDSAVYLCASRPRYSQETQYFGPGTRLLVL.

The V call is TRBV10-3, the J call TRBJ2-1; 12 bases align to TRBD2. V dropped 6 bases and J dropped 7; count of bases not matched to a gene: 4. This CDR3 has 14 amino acids. Germline V gene data show CDR1 as ENHRY and CDR2 as SYGVKD. CDR3 coding DNA: TGTGCCATCAGATCTAGCGGGGGGGTGAATGAGCAGTTCTTC. The encoded protein is CAIRSSGGVNEQFF.

V and J are TRBV11-2 and TRBJ2-7, with 9 positions matching TRBD1. The CDR3 is 14 residues long. The V gene end was trimmed by 5 bases and the J gene end by 3 bases; junction bases not matched to a gene: 5. The germline CDR1 and CDR2 sequences are SGHAT and FQNNGV. The CDR3 bases are TGTGCCAGCAGCCCGTCGACAGGGGGCTACGAGCAGTACTTC. Amino acid sequence: CASSPSTGGYEQYF.

V gene TRBV7-2 combines with J gene TRBJ1-2, with 10 bases lining up with TRBD1. In germline, CDR1 is SGHTA, CDR2 FQGNSA. Germline trimming cut 10 bases from V and 8 bases from J; bases unmatched to any gene: 13. The CDR3 contains 14 residues. The CDR3 region has the DNA TGTGCCACCGTACCCCGACAGGGGGCGAGGGGCTACACCTTC. Translating gives CATVPRQGARGYTF.

This clone was found once. The chain carries TRBV5-5 and TRBJ1-1, with D perhaps TRBD1 (5 bases). The germline V and J ends were trimmed by 2 bases and 4 bases, with 12 bases remaining between them. The CDR3 length is 14 residues. Germline CDR1 reads SGHKS; CDR2 reads YYEKEE (reference sequence). CDR3 region: CASSFGDRGTEAFF. DNA for the CDR3: TGTGCCAGCAGCTTTGGAGACAGAGGCACTGAAGCTTTCTTT.